This T cell receptor beta chain originates from a study of control samples from healthy donors and cancer patients. The assay was immunoSEQ multiplex PCR, and TCRdb's table has in-frame clones only and misses some. The repertoire holds 120,000 or so clones, with roughly 91% as singletons. This clone has only one observation. The CDR3 length is 17 residues. CDR1 is LNHNV, CDR2 YYDKDF, per germline (reference sequence). The V and J ends lost 1 base and 0 bases respectively, with 13 bases between them. This receptor was obtained from a man aged 40-49 years in good health. V is TRBV15 and J is TRBJ1-5; D call uncertain. Sequenced: blood. The CDR3 coding sequence is TGTGCCACCAGCAGAGTGACGGCAGCGCTTAGCAATCAGCCCCAGCATTTT. It yields the protein CATSRVTAALSNQPQHF.